The 20 T cell receptor beta chains below all came from one sample that was sequenced in a study of technical replicates of blood from several donors. TCRdb's table, derived via immunoSEQ multiplex PCR, lists solely in-frame clones and lacks some. The sample records some 60,000 clones, around 91% being singletons. Input material: PBMCs. Every receptor here comes from a human donor in good health. Some clones in this sample may be carry-over from other donors' samples.

V and J are TRBV18 and TRBJ1-1; 7 bases line up with TRBD1. Looked up from germline, CDR1 is KGHSH and CDR2 is LQKENI. Trimming removed 4 bases from V and 0 bases from J; junction bases left unmatched: 8. This CDR3 comprises 16 residues. CDR3 coding DNA: TGTGCCAGCTCACTGTACGACAGGGAACTGAACACTGAAGCTTTCTTT. Translated: CASSLYDRELNTEAFF. Looking up the rest from reference TRBV18 and TRBJ1-1 gives the full variable domain: NAGVMQNPRHLVRRRGQEARLRCSPMKGHSHVYWYRQLPEEGLKFMVYLQKENIIDESGMPKERFSAEFPKEGPSILRIQQVVRGDSAAYFCASSLYDRELNTEAFFGQGTRLTVV.

V gene TRBV18 combines with J gene TRBJ1-2, with 7 bases aligning to TRBD1. CDR1 is KGHSH, CDR2 LQKENI, per germline. The J segment lost 8 bases and the V segment lost 3 bases, leaving 6 bases of the junction unmatched. The CDR3 is 13 residues long. The CDR3 region has the DNA TGTGCCAGCTCACCCTCAGGGGGTTACGGCTACACCTTC. This encodes CASSPSGGYGYTF.

The V call is TRBV4-3, the J call TRBJ2-7; a possible D gene is TRBD1 (5 bases). Germline assignment: CDR1 LGHNA and CDR2 YSLEER. The CDR3 is made up of 16 amino acids. With 0 bases removed from V and 0 bases from J, the gap between germline ends came to 12 bases. This CDR3 reads CASSQDRTGDSYEQYF. The CDR3 coding sequence is TGCGCCAGCAGCCAAGATCGTACAGGTGACTCCTACGAGCAGTACTTC.

V and J are TRBV2 and TRBJ1-4; D gene unclear. Trimming removed 4 bases at V and 10 bases at J, with 10 bases between. CDR3 length: 12 amino acids. Germline CDR1 is SNHLY and CDR2 is FYNNEI. CDR3 residues: CASSVGEGKLFF. The DNA for the CDR3 is TGTGCCAGCAGTGTGGGTGAGGGAAAACTGTTTTTT.

The V and J genes are TRBV2 and TRBJ2-7; D may be TRBD2 (7 bases). The CDR3 covers 15 residues. V was trimmed by 5 bases and J by 0 bases, leaving 14 bases between them. CDR1 and CDR2 (germline): SNHLY, FYNNEI. The CDR3 DNA is TGTGCCAGCAGTTTGGGAGGGGGTTTCTCCTACGAGCAGTACTTC. Its translation is CASSLGGGFSYEQYF.

V usage is TRBV19 and J usage is TRBJ1-2; no clear D. The V end lost 7 bases, the J end lost 0 bases, and 15 bases lay between the germline ends. The CDR3 loop spans 15 amino acids. Germline V gene sequence: CDR1 LNHDA, CDR2 SQIVND (reference sequence). CDR3 residues: CASKVTGYANYGYTF. As DNA, the CDR3 is TGTGCCAGTAAGGTCACGGGTTACGCTAACTATGGCTACACCTTC.

V and J are TRBV29-1 and TRBJ1-5, with D unclear. With 4 bases removed from V and 1 base from J, the gap between germline ends came to 8 bases. CDR3 length equals 13 residues. Germline CDR1 is SQVTM and CDR2 is ANQGSEA. CDR3 region: CSVAGYSNQPQHF. Here the CDR3 DNA reads TGCAGCGTTGCGGGGTACAGCAATCAGCCCCAGCATTTT. The entire variable domain, with the rest obtained from reference TRBV29-1 and TRBJ1-5, is as follows: SAVISQKPSRDICQRGTSLTIQCQVDSQVTMMFWYRQQPGQSLTLIATANQGSEATYESGFVIDKFPISRPNLTFSTLTVSNMSPEDSSIYLCSVAGYSNQPQHFGDGTRLSIL.

The J gene is TRBJ2-5, the V gene TRBV7-7, with D possibly being TRBD1 (5 bases). Per the germline V gene, CDR1 is SSHAT and CDR2 is FNYEAQ (reference sequence). The V end was cut by 5 bases, the J end by 1 base, with 8 bases between. The CDR3 has 13 residues. The CDR3 protein is CASSADIQETQYF. DNA for the CDR3: TGTGCCAGCAGCGCGGACATCCAAGAGACCCAGTACTTC.

This chain connects TRBV7-8 to TRBJ2-5, with TRBD1 matching 9 bases. The CDR3 is made up of 16 amino acids. Per germline, CDR1 SGHVS and CDR2 FQNEAQ. The V and J ends lost 3 bases and 2 bases, in that order; junction bases with no gene match: 7. Written as DNA, the CDR3 is TGTGCCAGCAGCTTTTACAGGGGGCGCTGGCAAGAGACCCAGTACTTC. Its protein is CASSFYRGRWQETQYF.

This chain connects TRBV7-3 to TRBJ2-2; 9 positions match TRBD2. Germline V gene lookup returns CDR1 SGHTA and CDR2 FQGTGA. CDR3 length equals 18 residues. The V and J ends lost 5 bases and 4 bases, in that order; junction bases with no gene match: 14. CDR3 in amino acids: CASSLPGSGGSSTGELFF. The DNA of the CDR3 is TGTGCCAGCAGCCTCCCGGGTAGCGGGGGATCGAGCACCGGGGAGCTGTTTTTT. Full variable domain (outside the CDR3, taken from reference TRBV7-3 and TRBJ2-2): GAGVSQTPSNKVTEKGKYVELRCDPISGHTALYWYRQSLGQGPEFLIYFQGTGAADDSGLPNDRFFAVRPEGSVSTLKIQRTERGDSAVYLCASSLPGSGGSSTGELFFGEGSRLTVL.

This rearrangement joins TRBV18 to TRBJ1-1, with 9 bases identical to TRBD1. The CDR3 extends over 16 amino acids. From germline, CDR1 is KGHSH and CDR2 LQKENI. V was clipped by 6 bases and J by 4 bases; unmatched bases: 12. As DNA, the CDR3 is TGTGCCAGCTCCCACAGGGACAGGGCCAGGGGCACTGAAGCTTTCTTT. Translation: CASSHRDRARGTEAFF.

The chain links TRBV25-1 to TRBJ2-7; D possibly corresponds to TRBD2 (6 bases). Trimming took off 2 bases at V and 5 bases at J, with 16 bases between the two ends. The CDR3 has 15 residues. Germline V lookup: CDR1 MGHDK, CDR2 SYGVNS. Here the CDR3 reads CASSEMGGIDNEQYF. The CDR3 coding sequence is TGTGCCAGCAGTGAAATGGGAGGTATCGACAACGAGCAGTACTTC.

V is TRBV21-1 and J is TRBJ1-3. TRBV21-1 is a pseudogene segment. This CDR3 is built from 14 residues. The CDR3 nucleotides are TGTGCCAGCAGCAACGGAGGAGCTGGAAACACCATATATTTT. It translates to CASSNGGAGNTIYF.

The chain joins TRBV2 to TRBJ1-1, with TRBD1 identical over 7 bases. V shed 5 bases and J 1 base; nucleotides not matched to a gene: 4. This CDR3 is 14 amino acids long. The V gene's germline CDR1 is SNHLY and CDR2 FYNNEI. The chain's CDR3 is CASSRWTGNTEAFF. CDR3 in DNA: TGTGCCAGCAGTCGTTGGACAGGGAACACTGAAGCTTTCTTT.

The V and J genes are TRBV9 and TRBJ1-2; TRBD1 aligns across 9 bases. V lost 4 bases to trimming and J lost 4 bases; unmatched junction nucleotides: 5. This CDR3 is built from 14 residues. CDR1 is SGDLS and CDR2 is YYNGEE in the germline V gene. The CDR3 DNA reads TGTGCCAGCAGCTGGACAGGGGACCCCTATGGCTACACCTTC. Translated, it gives CASSWTGDPYGYTF.

The V and J genes are TRBV19 and TRBJ1-2; tentative D call: TRBD1 (6 bases). Germline V gene sequence: CDR1 LNHDA, CDR2 SQIVND (reference sequence). The CDR3 is 14 residues long. The ends were cut back, 4 bases at V and 3 bases at J, with 12 bases in the middle. The CDR3 DNA reads TGTGCCAGTAGTACAACAGGGTCGGACTATGGCTACACCTTC. Translated, it gives CASSTTGSDYGYTF.

J is TRBJ1-1 and V is TRBV2; D ambiguous. The germline V and J ends were trimmed by 5 bases and 1 base, with 8 bases remaining between them. CDR3 length: 13 amino acids. Germline V gene lookup returns CDR1 SNHLY and CDR2 FYNNEI. CDR3 loop: CASSITANTEAFF. As DNA, the CDR3 is TGTGCCAGCAGTATAACAGCGAACACTGAAGCTTTCTTT.

The chain combines TRBV7-2 with TRBJ2-2; TRBD1 matches at 11 bases. Unmatched junction bases numbered 10, after V lost 7 bases and J lost 6 bases. The CDR3 is 16 residues long. CDR1 is SGHTA and CDR2 is FQGNSA in the germline V gene. The CDR3 region has the DNA TGTGCCAGCACCCCTGGGGGGGGACAGGGGGCCGGGGAGCTGTTTTTT. As protein: CASTPGGGQGAGELFF.

V and J are TRBV7-3 and TRBJ2-1; no reliable D call. The length of the CDR3 is 13 residues. Deletions cut 0 bases from V and 8 bases from J, with 8 bases between. Germline loops: CDR1 SGHTA, CDR2 FQGTGA. The CDR3: CASSLTVGHEQFF. For the CDR3, the DNA is TGTGCCAGCAGCTTAACGGTGGGCCATGAGCAGTTCTTC.

V and J are TRBV4-3 and TRBJ1-6, with 8 bases identical to TRBD1. Trimming at V came to 0 bases and at J to 2 bases, leaving 3 bases not matched to a gene. CDR1 and CDR2 from the germline V gene are LGHNA and YSLEER. The CDR3 contains 17 residues. Here the CDR3 reads CASSQDGQGAYNSPLHF. The CDR3 DNA reads TGCGCCAGCAGCCAAGATGGACAGGGTGCCTATAATTCACCCCTCCACTTT.